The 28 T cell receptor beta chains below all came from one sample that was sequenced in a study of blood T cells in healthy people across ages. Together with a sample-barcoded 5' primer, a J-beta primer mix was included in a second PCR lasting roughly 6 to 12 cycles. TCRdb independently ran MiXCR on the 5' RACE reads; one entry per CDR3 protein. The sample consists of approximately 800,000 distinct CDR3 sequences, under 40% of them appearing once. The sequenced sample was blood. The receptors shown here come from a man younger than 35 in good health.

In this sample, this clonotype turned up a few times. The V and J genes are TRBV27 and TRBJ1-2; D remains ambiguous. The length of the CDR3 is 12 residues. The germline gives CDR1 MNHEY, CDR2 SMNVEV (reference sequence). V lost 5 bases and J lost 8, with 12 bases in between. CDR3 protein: CASSRLGEGYTF. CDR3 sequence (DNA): TGTGCCAGCAGTCGTCTAGGAGAAGGCTACACCTTC.

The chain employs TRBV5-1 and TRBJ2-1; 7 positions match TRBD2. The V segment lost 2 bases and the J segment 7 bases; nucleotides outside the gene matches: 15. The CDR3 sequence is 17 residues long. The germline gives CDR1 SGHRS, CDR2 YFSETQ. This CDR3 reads CASSFAPAPSGLNEQFF. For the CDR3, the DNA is TGCGCCAGCAGCTTTGCCCCCGCTCCTAGCGGCCTTAATGAGCAGTTCTTC.

In DNA form, the CDR3 reads TGTGCCAGCAGCGGGGACAGGCAATCCGAGCAGTACTTC. Protein product: CASSGDRQSEQYF. The genes are TRBV5-5 and TRBJ2-7; 8 positions agree with TRBD1. The CDR3 consists of 13 residues. The junction had 6 bases not matched to a gene; V was cut back by 4 bases and J by 6 bases. Germline CDR1 reads SGHKS; CDR2 reads YYEKEE (reference sequence).

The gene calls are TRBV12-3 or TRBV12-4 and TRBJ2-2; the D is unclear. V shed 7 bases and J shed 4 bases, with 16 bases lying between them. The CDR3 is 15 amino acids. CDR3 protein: CASNPSGTRTGELFF. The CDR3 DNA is TGTGCCAGCAATCCATCCGGCACCCGCACCGGGGAGCTGTTTTTT.

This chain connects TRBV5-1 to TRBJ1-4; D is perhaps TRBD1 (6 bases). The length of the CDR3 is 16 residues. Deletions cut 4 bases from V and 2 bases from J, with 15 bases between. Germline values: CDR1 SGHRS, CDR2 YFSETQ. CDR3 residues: CASSPKYGGTNEKLFF. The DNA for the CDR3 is TGCGCCAGCAGCCCCAAATACGGGGGCACTAATGAAAAACTGTTTTTT.

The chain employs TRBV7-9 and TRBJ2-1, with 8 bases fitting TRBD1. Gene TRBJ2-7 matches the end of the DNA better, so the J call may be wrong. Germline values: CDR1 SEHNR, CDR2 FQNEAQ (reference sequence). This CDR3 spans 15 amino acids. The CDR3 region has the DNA TGTGCCAGCACCGTAAACCGCAGGGGGCGGGATGAGCAGTACTTC. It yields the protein CASTVNRRGRDEQYF.

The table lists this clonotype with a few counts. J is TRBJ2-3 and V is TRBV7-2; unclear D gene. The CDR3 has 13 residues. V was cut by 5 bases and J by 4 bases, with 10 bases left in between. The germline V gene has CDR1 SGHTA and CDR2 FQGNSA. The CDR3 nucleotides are TGTGCCAGCAGCGTATCGTTTGCAGATACGCAGTATTTT. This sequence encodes CASSVSFADTQYF.

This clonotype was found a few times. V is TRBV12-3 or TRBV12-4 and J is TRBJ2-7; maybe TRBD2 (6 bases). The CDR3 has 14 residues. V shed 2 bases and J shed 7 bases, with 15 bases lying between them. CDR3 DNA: TGTGCCAGCAGTTTATCATGGGGGGAAGGTGAGCAGTACTTC. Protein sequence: CASSLSWGEGEQYF.

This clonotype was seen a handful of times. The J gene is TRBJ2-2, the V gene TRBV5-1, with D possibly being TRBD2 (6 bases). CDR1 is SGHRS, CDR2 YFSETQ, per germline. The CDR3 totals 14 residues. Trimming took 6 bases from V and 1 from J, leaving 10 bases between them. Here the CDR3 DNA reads TGCGCCAGCAAATCGGGAGTGAACACCGGGGAGCTGTTTTTT. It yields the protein CASKSGVNTGELFF. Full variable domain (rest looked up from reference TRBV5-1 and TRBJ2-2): KAGVTQTPRYLIKTRGQQVTLSCSPISGHRSVSWYQQTPGQGLQFLFEYFSETQRNKGNFPGRFSGRQFSNSRSEMNVSTLELGDSALYLCASKSGVNTGELFFGEGSRLTVL.

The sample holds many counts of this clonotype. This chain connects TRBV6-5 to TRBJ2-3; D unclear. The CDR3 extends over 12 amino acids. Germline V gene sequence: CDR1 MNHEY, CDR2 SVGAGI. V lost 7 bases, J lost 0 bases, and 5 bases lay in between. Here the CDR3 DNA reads TGTGCCAGCATTAGTAGCACAGATACGCAGTATTTT. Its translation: CASISSTDTQYF.

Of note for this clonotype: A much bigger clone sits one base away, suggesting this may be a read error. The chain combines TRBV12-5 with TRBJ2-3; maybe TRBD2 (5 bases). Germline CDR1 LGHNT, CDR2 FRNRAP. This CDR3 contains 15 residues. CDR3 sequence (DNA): TGTGCTAGTGGTTTGGTCGGGGAGAACACAGATGCGCAGTATTTT. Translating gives CASGLVGENTDAQYF.

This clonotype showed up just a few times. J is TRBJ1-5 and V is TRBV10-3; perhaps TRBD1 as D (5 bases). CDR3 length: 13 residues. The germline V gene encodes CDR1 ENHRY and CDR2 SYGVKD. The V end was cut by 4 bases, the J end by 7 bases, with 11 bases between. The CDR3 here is CAISVSGDQPQHF. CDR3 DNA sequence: TGTGCCATCAGTGTTTCGGGGGACCAGCCCCAGCATTTT.

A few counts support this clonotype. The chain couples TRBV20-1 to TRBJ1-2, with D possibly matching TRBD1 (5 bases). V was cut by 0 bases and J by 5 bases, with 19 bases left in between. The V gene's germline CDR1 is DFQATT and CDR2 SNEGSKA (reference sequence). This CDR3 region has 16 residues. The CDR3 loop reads CSARDNKAGWAYGYTF. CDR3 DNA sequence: TGCAGTGCTAGAGATAACAAGGCAGGGTGGGCGTATGGCTACACCTTC.

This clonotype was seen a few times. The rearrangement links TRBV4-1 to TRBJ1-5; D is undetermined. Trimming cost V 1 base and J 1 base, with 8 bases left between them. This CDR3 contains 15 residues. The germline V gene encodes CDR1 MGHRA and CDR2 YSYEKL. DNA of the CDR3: TGCGCCAGCAGCCAAGTGGCGGGGAGCAATCAGCCCCAGCATTTT. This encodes CASSQVAGSNQPQHF.

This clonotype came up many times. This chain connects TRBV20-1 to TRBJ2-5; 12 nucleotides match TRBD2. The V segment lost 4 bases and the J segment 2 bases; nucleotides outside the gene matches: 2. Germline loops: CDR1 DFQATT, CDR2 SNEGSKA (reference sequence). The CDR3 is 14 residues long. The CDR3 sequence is CSAMTSGGQETQYF. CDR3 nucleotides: TGCAGTGCTATGACTAGCGGGGGACAAGAGACCCAGTACTTC.

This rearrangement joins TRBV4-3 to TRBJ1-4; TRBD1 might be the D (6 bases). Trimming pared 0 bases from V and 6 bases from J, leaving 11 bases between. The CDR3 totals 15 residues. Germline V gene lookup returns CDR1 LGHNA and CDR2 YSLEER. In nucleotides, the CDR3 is TGCGCCAGCAGCCAAGATCTGGACAGATATGAAAAACTGTTTTTT. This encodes CASSQDLDRYEKLFF.

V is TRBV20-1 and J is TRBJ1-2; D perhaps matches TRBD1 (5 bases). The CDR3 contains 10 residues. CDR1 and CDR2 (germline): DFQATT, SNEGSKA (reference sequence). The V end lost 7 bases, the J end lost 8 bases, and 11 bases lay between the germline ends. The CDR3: CSGFGGGYTF. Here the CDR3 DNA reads TGCAGTGGGTTTGGGGGAGGCTACACCTTC.

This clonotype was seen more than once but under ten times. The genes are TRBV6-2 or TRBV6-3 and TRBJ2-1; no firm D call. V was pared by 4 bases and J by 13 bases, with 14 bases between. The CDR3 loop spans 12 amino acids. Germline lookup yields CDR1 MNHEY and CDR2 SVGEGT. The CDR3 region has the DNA TGTGCCAGCAGTTTCCCAGGACCCGACCAGTTCTTC. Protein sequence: CASSFPGPDQFF.

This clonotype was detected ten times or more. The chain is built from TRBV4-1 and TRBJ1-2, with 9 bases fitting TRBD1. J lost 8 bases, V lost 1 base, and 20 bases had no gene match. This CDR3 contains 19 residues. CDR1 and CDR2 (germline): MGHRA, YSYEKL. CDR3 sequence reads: CASSQGQRVGQGGALGYTF. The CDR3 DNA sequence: TGCGCCAGCAGCCAAGGGCAAAGAGTGGGACAGGGCGGTGCGTTGGGCTACACCTTC.

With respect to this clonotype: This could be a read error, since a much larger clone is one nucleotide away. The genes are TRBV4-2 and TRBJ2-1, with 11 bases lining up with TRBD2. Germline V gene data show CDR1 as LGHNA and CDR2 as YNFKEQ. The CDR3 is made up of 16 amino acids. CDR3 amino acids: CAGRQIAGGLRSEQFF. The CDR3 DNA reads TGTGCCGGCAGGCAAATAGCGGGGGGGCTCAGAAGTGAGCAGTTCTTC.

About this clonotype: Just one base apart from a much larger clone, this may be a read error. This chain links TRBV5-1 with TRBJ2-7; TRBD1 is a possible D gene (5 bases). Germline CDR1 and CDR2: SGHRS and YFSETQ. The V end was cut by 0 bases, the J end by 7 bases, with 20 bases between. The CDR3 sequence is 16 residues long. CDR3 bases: TGCGCCAGCAGCTTGGAACAGGTACTTCTCCACAATGAGCAGTACTTC. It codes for CASSLEQVLLHNEQYF. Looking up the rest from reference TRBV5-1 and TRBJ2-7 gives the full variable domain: KAGVTQTPRYLIKTRGQQVTLSCSPISGHRSVSWYQQTPGQGLQFLFEYFSETQRNKGNFPGRFSGRQFSNSRSEMNVSTLELGDSALYLCASSLEQVLLHNEQYFGPGTRLTVT.

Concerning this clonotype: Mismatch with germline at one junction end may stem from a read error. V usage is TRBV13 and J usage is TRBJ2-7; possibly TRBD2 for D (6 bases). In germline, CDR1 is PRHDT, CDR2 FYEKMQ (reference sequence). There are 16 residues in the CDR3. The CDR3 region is CANSRMEGIHSYEQYF. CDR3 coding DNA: TGTGCCAACAGCCGGATGGAGGGGATTCACTCCTACGAGCAGTACTTC.

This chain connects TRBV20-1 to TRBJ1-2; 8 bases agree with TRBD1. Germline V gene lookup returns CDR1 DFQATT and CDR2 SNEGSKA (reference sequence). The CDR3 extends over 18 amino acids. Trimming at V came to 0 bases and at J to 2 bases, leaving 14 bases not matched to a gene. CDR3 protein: CSARDILGGRGQNYGYTF. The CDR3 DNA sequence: TGCAGTGCTAGAGATATCCTTGGTGGCAGGGGGCAGAACTATGGCTACACCTTC.

The CDR3 sequence: CASSYGGVWETQYF. The CDR3, as DNA: TGTGCCAGCAGTTACGGGGGGGTATGGGAGACCCAGTACTTC. The chain has TRBV6-2 or TRBV6-3 and TRBJ2-5; 7 bases map to TRBD2. Germline CDR1 MNHEY, CDR2 SVGEGT. J was trimmed by 5 bases and V by 2 bases; bases with no gene match: 5. CDR3 size: 14 residues.

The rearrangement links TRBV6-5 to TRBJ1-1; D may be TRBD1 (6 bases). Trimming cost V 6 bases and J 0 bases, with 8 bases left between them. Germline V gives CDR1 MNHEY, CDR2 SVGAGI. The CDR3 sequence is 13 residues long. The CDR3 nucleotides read TGTGCCAGCAGGGGGACATTGAACACTGAAGCTTTCTTT. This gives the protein CASRGTLNTEAFF.

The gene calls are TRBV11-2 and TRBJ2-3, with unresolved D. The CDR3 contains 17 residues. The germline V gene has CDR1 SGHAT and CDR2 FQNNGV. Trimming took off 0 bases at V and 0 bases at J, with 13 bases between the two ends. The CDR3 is CASSLDGYASSTDTQYF. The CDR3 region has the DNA TGTGCCAGCAGCTTAGATGGTTATGCCTCTAGCACAGATACGCAGTATTTT.

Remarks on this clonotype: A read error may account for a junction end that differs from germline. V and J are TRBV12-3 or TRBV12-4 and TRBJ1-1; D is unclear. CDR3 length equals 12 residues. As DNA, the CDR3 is TGTGCCGGCAGTTGGCTGATGATTGAAGCTTTCTTT. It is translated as CAGSWLMIEAFF.

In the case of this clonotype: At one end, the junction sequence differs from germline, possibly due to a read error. The CDR3 coding sequence is TGTGCCAGCAGCCCCAAGTTGAGCGGGGCCTACAATGGGCAGTTCTTC. Its protein product is CASSPKLSGAYNGQFF. This rearrangement joins TRBV13 to TRBJ2-1; 7 nucleotides line up with TRBD2. Looked up from germline, CDR1 is PRHDT and CDR2 is FYEKMQ (reference sequence). The CDR3 has 16 amino acids.